This T cell receptor beta chain is from a study of T-cell reconstitution after alpha-beta-depleted transplantation in children. Study results and limitations: One year after transplant, T-cell counts and diversity came mostly from newly produced T cells. Some patients' high day-60 TCRbeta diversity was attributed to recipient cells surviving conditioning. Expanded clones from the graft, numbering several hundred, reportedly supplied alpha-beta T cells about two months after transplant.

This clonotype came up many times. The antigen remains undetermined. CDR3 length: 16 residues. Germline loops: CDR1 MDHEN, CDR2 SYDVKM. Trimming left V 4 bases short and J 0 bases short, with 16 bases between. A library of TCRbeta sequences, prepared with unique molecular identifiers, was generated. Each CDR3 protein gets one entry after TCRdb re-called the PCR reads with MiXCR. The profile covers about 440,000 distinct CDR3 sequences, with 43% appearing a single time and roughly 27% taken by the ten largest. The V call is TRBV28, the J call TRBJ2-7, with D tentatively TRBD2 (6 bases). Sequencing used PBMCs, obtained before TCRalphabeta/CD19-depleted stem cell transplant. The sequence derives from a girl aged 2-10 years with aplastic anemia, due to receive a stem cell transplant. CDR3: CASSSFSGAHSYEQYF. The CDR3 coding sequence is TGTGCCAGCAGTTCCTTTTCGGGAGCGCACTCCTACGAGCAGTACTTC. The complete variable domain, with remaining parts taken from reference TRBV28 and TRBJ2-7, reads DVKVTQSSRYLVKRTGEKVFLECVQDMDHENMFWYRQDPGLGLRLIYFSYDVKMKEKGDIPEGYSVSREKKERFSLILESASTNQTSMYLCASSSFSGAHSYEQYFGPGTRLTVT.